This TCR beta chain comes out of a study of OX40 agonist ivuxolimab in advanced cancers. Repertoires were generated with immunoSEQ multiplex PCR, while TCRdb's copy carries only in-frame clones and drops some. The repertoire holds 40,000 to 45,000 clones, with roughly 88% as singletons. V lost 5 bases and J 5 bases, leaving 9 bases between the germline ends. Germline-derived CDR1 and CDR2 are SGHAT and FQNNGV. The CDR3 totals 13 residues. A single count supports this clone. The TCR sequence derives from an adult with an advanced solid tumor such as melanoma, head and neck, liver or kidney cancer. This chain uses TRBV11-2 with TRBJ1-4; D ambiguous. The sample consisted of CD4+ or CD8+ T cells sorted from blood, taken in a trial of the OX40 agonist ivuxolimab. This CDR3 reads CASSRAFNEKLFF. CDR3 DNA: TGTGCCAGCAGCAGGGCCTTCAATGAAAAACTGTTTTTT. The full variable domain, completed using reference TRBV11-2 and TRBJ1-4, is EAGVAQSPRYKIIEKRQSVAFWCNPISGHATLYWYQQILGQGPKLLIQFQNNGVVDDSQLPKDRFSAERLKGVDSTLKIQPAKLEDSAVYLCASSRAFNEKLFFGSGTQLSVL.